The clone carrying this TCR beta chain has only one observation. Original handling: For nucleated cells, counts were estimated from reference gene primer amplification. This table comes from immunoSEQ multiplex PCR, and its TCRdb copy is limited to in-frame clones, with some not included. V and J calls and clone size are copied from that table; D and trimming were computed from the DNA. The sample comprises 150,000 to 200,000 clones, roughly 83% of which are singletons, and around 9% rests with the top ten. The data were obtained in a study of blood T cell repertoires in COVID-19. CDR1 and CDR2 from the germline V gene are MNHNS and SASEGT. Deletions cut 3 bases from V and 3 bases from J, with 9 bases between. This CDR3 contains 13 residues.

The chain is built from TRBV6-1 and TRBJ2-7; D perhaps matches TRBD2 (5 bases). The receptor was isolated from a young woman who had recovered from COVID-19. Sequencing input: PBMCs or T cells enriched from blood (not recorded which). The CDR3 reads CASSDGLNYEQYF. The CDR3 DNA follows: TGTGCCAGCAGTGACGGACTTAACTACGAGCAGTACTTC.